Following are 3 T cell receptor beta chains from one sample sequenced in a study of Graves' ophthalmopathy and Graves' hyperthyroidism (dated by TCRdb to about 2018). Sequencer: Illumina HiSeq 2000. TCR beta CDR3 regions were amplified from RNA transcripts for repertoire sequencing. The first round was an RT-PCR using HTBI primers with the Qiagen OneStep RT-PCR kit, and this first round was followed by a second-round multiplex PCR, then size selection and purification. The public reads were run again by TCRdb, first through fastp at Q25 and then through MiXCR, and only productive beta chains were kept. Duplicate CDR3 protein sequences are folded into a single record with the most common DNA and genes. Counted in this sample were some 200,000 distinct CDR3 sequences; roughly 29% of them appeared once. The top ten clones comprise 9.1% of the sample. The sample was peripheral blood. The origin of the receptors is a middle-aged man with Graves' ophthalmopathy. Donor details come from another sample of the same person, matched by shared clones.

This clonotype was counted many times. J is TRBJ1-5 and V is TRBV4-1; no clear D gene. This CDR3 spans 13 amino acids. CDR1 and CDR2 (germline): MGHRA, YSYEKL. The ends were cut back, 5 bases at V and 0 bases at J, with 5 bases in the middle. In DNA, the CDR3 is TGCGCCAGCAGCGGAAGTAGCAATCAGCCCCAGCATTTT. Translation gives CASSGSSNQPQHF.

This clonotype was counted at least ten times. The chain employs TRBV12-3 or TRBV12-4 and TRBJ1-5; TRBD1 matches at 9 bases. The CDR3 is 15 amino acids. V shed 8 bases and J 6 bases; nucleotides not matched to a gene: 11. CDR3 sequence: CASAPADRGGQPQHF. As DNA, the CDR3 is TGTGCCAGCGCCCCCGCGGACAGGGGTGGTCAGCCCCAGCATTTT.

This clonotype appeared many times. The chain's CDR3 is CASSIGRWSTEAFF. The CDR3 bases are TGTGCCAGTAGTATAGGGAGATGGAGCACTGAAGCTTTCTTT. This chain connects TRBV19 to TRBJ1-1; D unresolved. The V and J ends lost 1 base and 4 bases respectively, with 10 bases between them. Germline loops: CDR1 LNHDA, CDR2 SQIVND (reference sequence). The CDR3 runs 14 residues.